These 16 T cell receptor beta chains came from one sample sequenced in a study of T-cell reconstitution after alpha-beta-depleted transplantation in children. A TCRbeta library incorporating unique molecular identifiers was prepared. In TCRdb, the PCR reads were re-called with MiXCR into one record per CDR3 protein. The sample holds just over 950,000 distinct CDR3 sequences, roughly 29% seen once. This material consisted of PBMCs, mostly from graft donor cells, taken 360 days after TCRalphabeta/CD19-depleted stem cell transplant. Receptors were obtained from a boy under two years old who had a stem cell transplant for SCID, so the T cells may come from the graft donor.

This rearrangement joins TRBV4-1 to TRBJ2-3; D is possibly TRBD2 (6 bases). This CDR3 is built from 17 residues. Deletions cut 3 bases from V and 2 bases from J, with 18 bases between. From germline, CDR1 is MGHRA and CDR2 YSYEKL. The CDR3 spells CASSQGGGVRHTDTQYF. Written as DNA, the CDR3 is TGCGCCAGCAGCCAGGGGGGTGGTGTGAGGCACACAGATACGCAGTATTTT.

This clonotype was seen a few times. V is TRBV12-3 or TRBV12-4 and J is TRBJ2-5; D unresolved. Trimming took off 3 bases at V and 5 bases at J, with 10 bases between the two ends. This CDR3 has 13 amino acids. This CDR3 is CASSFMGFETQYF. DNA of the CDR3: TGTGCCAGCAGTTTCATGGGCTTCGAGACCCAGTACTTC.

In its sample, this clonotype was seen a few times. This chain links TRBV9 with TRBJ2-1, with TRBD2 identical over 8 bases. The junction had 9 bases not matched to a gene; V was cut back by 3 bases and J by 10 bases. Germline assignment: CDR1 SGDLS and CDR2 YYNGEE. The CDR3 has 14 amino acids. CDR3 nucleotides: TGTGCCAGCAGCGGACCGGGACTAGTCGAGGAGCAGTTCTTC. This encodes CASSGPGLVEEQFF.

The rearrangement links TRBV15 to TRBJ2-1, with D possibly matching TRBD1 (5 bases). Germline-derived CDR1 and CDR2 are LNHNV and YYDKDF (reference sequence). V lost 3 bases to trimming and J lost 4 bases, with 16 bases between them. The CDR3 is 16 residues long. CDR3 in DNA: TGTGCCACCAGCAGGGTAGGCAGGGCTCGGTACAATGAGCAGTTCTTC. This gives the protein CATSRVGRARYNEQFF.

In its sample, this clonotype was seen a few times. V gene TRBV28 combines with J gene TRBJ1-2, with D perhaps TRBD1 (5 bases). CDR1 and CDR2 from the germline V gene are MDHEN and SYDVKM. V lost 3 bases and J 8 bases, leaving 13 bases between the germline ends. The CDR3 sequence is 13 residues long. The CDR3 DNA reads as TGTGCCAGCAGTTTGGGGTCATGGGGCGGCTACACCTTC. This sequence encodes CASSLGSWGGYTF.

V usage is TRBV6-1 and J usage is TRBJ2-3, with D uncertain. Germline-derived CDR1 and CDR2 are MNHNS and SASEGT. The CDR3 extends over 14 amino acids. V was cut by 10 bases and J by 2 bases, with 16 bases left in between. CDR3 in DNA: TGTGCCATGGGGAATTGGCCCCACACAGATACGCAGTATTTT. Translating gives CAMGNWPHTDTQYF.

The chain joins TRBV5-1 to TRBJ1-3; no definite D call. Looked up from germline, CDR1 is SGHRS and CDR2 is YFSETQ. CDR3 size: 18 residues. V lost 0 bases to trimming and J lost 0 bases, with 16 bases between them. Written as DNA, the CDR3 is TGCGCCAGCAGCTTGGAATCCGTGAGTCTTATCTCTGGAAACACCATATATTTT. The encoded protein is CASSLESVSLISGNTIYF.

The chain uses TRBV11-2 and TRBJ2-7; TRBD2 might be the D (5 bases). The CDR3 has 15 amino acids. The V and J ends lost 0 bases and 5 bases respectively, with 14 bases between them. Per germline, CDR1 SGHAT and CDR2 FQNNGV. CDR3 sequence reads: CASSLDRMEAHEQYF. The CDR3 bases are TGTGCCAGCAGCTTAGATCGTATGGAGGCCCACGAGCAGTACTTC.

This clonotype has a handful of counts. V and J are TRBV5-1 and TRBJ2-3; D gene uncertain. This CDR3 comprises 14 residues. The germline V gene encodes CDR1 SGHRS and CDR2 YFSETQ. V was trimmed by 0 bases and J by 5 bases, leaving 10 bases between them. The CDR3 loop reads CASSLGLGQDTQYF. The CDR3 DNA is TGCGCCAGCAGCTTGGGGCTAGGGCAAGATACGCAGTATTTT.

This clonotype has at least ten counts. The CDR3 here is CASRGGTEAFF. The CDR3, as DNA: TGTGCCAGCAGGGGCGGCACTGAAGCTTTCTTT. The chain combines TRBV2 with TRBJ1-1; D gene unclear. The V end was cut by 6 bases, the J end by 4 bases, with 6 bases between. The CDR3 runs to 11 residues. The germline V gene encodes CDR1 SNHLY and CDR2 FYNNEI.

This clonotype was detected only a few times. The chain is built from TRBV27 and TRBJ1-4; D gene ambiguous. Germline V gene lookup returns CDR1 MNHEY and CDR2 SMNVEV (reference sequence). The CDR3 totals 11 residues. Trimming stripped 8 bases from V and 7 bases from J, with 8 bases between. The CDR3 spells CASAGREKLFF. The DNA of the CDR3 is TGTGCCAGCGCCGGTCGTGAAAAACTGTTTTTT.

This clonotype was seen at least ten times. The chain joins TRBV3-1 to TRBJ2-2; the match to TRBD2 covers 9 bases. The CDR3 contains 15 residues. The germline V gene has CDR1 LGHDT and CDR2 YNNKEL (reference sequence). The trim removed 4 bases at V and 2 bases at J, leaving 2 bases unmatched. This CDR3 is CASSPGLANTGELFF. DNA of the CDR3: TGTGCCAGCAGCCCGGGACTAGCCAACACCGGGGAGCTGTTTTTT.

This chain links TRBV12-3 or TRBV12-4 with TRBJ2-3; D possibly corresponds to TRBD1 (6 bases). V was shortened by 4 bases and J by 4 bases, with 21 bases between the two germline ends. The CDR3 length is 17 residues. CDR3 in amino acids: CASSYGLGPAGADTQYF. In DNA form, the CDR3 reads TGTGCCAGCAGTTATGGGCTGGGCCCTGCAGGGGCAGATACGCAGTATTTT.

This clonotype was observed a handful of times. The rearrangement joins TRBV12-3 or TRBV12-4 to TRBJ2-7; weak D call: TRBD2 (7 bases). The CDR3 length is 14 residues. V gave up 5 bases and J gave up 3 bases, with 14 bases separating them. The CDR3: CASSVGGGHYEQYF. In DNA, the CDR3 is TGTGCCAGCAGTGTTGGGGGGGGCCACTACGAGCAGTACTTC.

This chain connects TRBV25-1 to TRBJ2-7; no reliable D call. Germline CDR1 and CDR2: MGHDK and SYGVNS. Deletions cut 4 bases from V and 3 bases from J, with 7 bases between. This CDR3 region has 12 residues. As DNA, the CDR3 is TGTGCCAGCAGTGGATTCGGCTACGAGCAGTACTTC. Protein product: CASSGFGYEQYF.

There are many counts of this clonotype. The gene calls are TRBV6-2 or TRBV6-3 and TRBJ2-7; D is perhaps TRBD1 (5 bases). Trimming cost V 6 bases and J 4 bases, with 13 bases left between them. This CDR3 has 13 amino acids. Germline V gene data show CDR1 as MNHEY and CDR2 as SVGEGT. CDR3 sequence: CASRGYRPYEQYF. CDR3 coding DNA: TGTGCCAGCAGGGGGTACAGGCCTTACGAGCAGTACTTC.